This T cell receptor (beta chain) derives from a study of CD8 T cells in Susac syndrome. Background on the study: Blood was drawn from patients with Susac syndrome. At that point, they were therapy-naive, on corticosteroids, or on intravenous immunoglobulin alone. General study points: A relatively small number of individuals underwent TCR sequencing and HLA analysis. Susac CD8+ clonal expansion peaked in TEMRA cells and active patients.

V lost 6 bases and J lost 1, with 18 bases in between. The CDR3 length is 16 residues. A note on this clonotype: Its matching antigen is unknown.

It was with random hexamers that roughly 0.45 to 1 ug RNA was reverse transcribed. Using its own MiXCR run on the immunoSEQ multiplex PCR reads, TCRdb lists one record per CDR3 protein. Seen here are 85,000 to 120,000 distinct CDR3 sequences, around 94% observed once, and the top ten hold 0.41%. J is TRBJ1-1 and V is TRBV12-3 or TRBV12-4, with D perhaps TRBD1 (5 bases). The origin of this receptor is a human donor with Susac syndrome. Input material: CD8+ T cells from PBMCs. The CDR3 loop is CASSPEGERGNTEAFF. CDR3 in DNA: TGTGCCAGCAGCCCCGAGGGCGAAAGGGGGAACACTGAAGCTTTCTTT.